One and the same sample provided the 9 T cell receptor beta chains below, sequenced in a study of T cell clonality in common variable immunodeficiency. Study-level points and caveats: Reportedly, TCR beta sequences from common variable immunodeficiency showed fewer deletions and N-nucleotide insertions.

The repertoire was sequenced with immunoSEQ multiplex PCR; TCRdb's copy has only in-frame clones and lacks some. This sample comprises 15,000 to 20,000 clones, none seen once only. These receptors have no identified antigens. The sequencing sample was made of peripheral blood mononuclear cells. Every receptor here comes from a human donor with common variable immunodeficiency.

This clone occurred a few times. The read ends 3 residues before the CDR3 terminus; that terminus is restored from the germline J gene. This sequence joins TRBV6-2 or TRBV6-3 and TRBJ2-3; 8 bases match TRBD1. The germline gives CDR1 MNHEY, CDR2 SVGEGT. The CDR3 extends over 16 amino acids. V was clipped by 0 bases and J by 5 bases; unmatched bases: 7. CDR3 bases read: TGTGCCAGCAGTTACTCTGGGACAGGCCTCTTAGATACG. Translated: CASSYSGTGLLDT. In full, the CDR3 reads CASSYSGTGLLDTQYF.

The sample holds many counts of this clone. The sequenced part of the CDR3 DNA is TGTGCCAGCAGCTTAGTGATTAGGGCAGATACG. Its translation is CASSLVIRADT. The entire CDR3 protein is CASSLVIRADTQYF. V gene TRBV7-9 combines with J gene TRBJ2-3; D is uncertain. Sequencing ends 3 residues short of the CDR3 end; the germline J gene provides the rest. V lost 1 base and J lost 4, with 9 bases in between. There are 14 residues in the CDR3. The germline V gene has CDR1 SEHNR and CDR2 FQNEAQ (reference sequence).

This clone was observed many times. Partial CDR3 DNA: TGCAGTGCTAGTGACGGGGGTGGGAGCTACAATGAG. It is translated as CSASDGGGSYNE. The complete CDR3 reads CSASDGGGSYNEQFF. The rearrangement joins TRBV20-1 to TRBJ2-1, with a weak D call TRBD2 (6 bases). The read stops 3 residues short of the end of the CDR3; the missing end is completed from the germline J gene. Looked up from germline, CDR1 is DFQATT and CDR2 is SNEGSKA (reference sequence). There are 15 residues in the CDR3. V lost 3 bases to trimming and J lost 3 bases, with 15 bases between them.

This clone was counted at least ten times. The CDR3 is cut off 3 residues early in the read; its end comes from the germline J gene. This chain joins TRBV30 and TRBJ1-5; no definite D call. V was cut by 2 bases and J by 0 bases, with 5 bases left in between. The CDR3 extends over 13 amino acids. Germline V gives CDR1 GTSNPN, CDR2 SVGIG (reference sequence). This chain's CDR3 is CAWSYYSNQPQHF. The covered CDR3 bases are TGTGCCTGGAGTTATTATAGCAATCAGCCC.

This clone was recorded at least ten times. The read halts 3 residues ahead of the CDR3 end, with the missing end drawn from the germline J gene. This chain joins TRBV5-4 and TRBJ1-2; TRBD1 matches 9 bases. This CDR3 contains 15 residues. CDR1 is SGHNT, CDR2 YYREEE, per germline (reference sequence). The CDR3 reads CASSLAQGAPDGYTF. Partial CDR3 DNA: TGTGCCAGCAGCTTGGCACAGGGGGCTCCCGACGGC.

This clone was counted at least ten times. Read coverage stops 3 residues before the CDR3 terminus; the germline J gene supplies the remainder. The J gene is TRBJ1-1, the V gene TRBV29-1; the match to TRBD1 covers 7 bases. This CDR3 has 15 amino acids. CDR1 and CDR2 (germline): SQVTM, ANQGSEA. The CDR3 is CSVEDDRTGGLQAFF. The sequenced CDR3 bases are TGCAGCGTTGAAGACGACCGGACAGGTGGTCTTCAA. Full variable domain (remainder filled in from reference TRBV29-1 and TRBJ1-1): SAVISQKPSRDICQRGTSLTIQCQVDSQVTMMFWYRQQPGQSLTLIATANQGSEATYESGFVIDKFPISRPNLTFSTLTVSNMSPEDSSIYLCSVEDDRTGGLQAFFGQGTRLTVV.

This clone was seen a handful of times. With the read ending 3 residues before the CDR3 end, the germline J gene is used to fill in that end. The chain recombines TRBV7-3 with TRBJ2-5, with TRBD1 matching over 8 bases. The CDR3 covers 15 residues. V shed 3 bases and J 7 bases; nucleotides not matched to a gene: 10. Germline CDR1 and CDR2: SGHTA and FQGTGA. The CDR3 DNA, read in part, is TGTGCCAGCAGCTTCTCGGGACAGGCAACGGGGACC. It codes for CASSFSGQATGT. The entire CDR3 reads CASSFSGQATGTQYF.

This clone has just a few counts. With the read ending 3 residues before the CDR3 end, the germline J gene is used to fill in that end. The J gene is TRBJ1-1, the V gene TRBV19; possible D gene TRBD1, 6 bases. The CDR3 is made up of 14 amino acids. Per the germline V gene, CDR1 is LNHDA and CDR2 is SQIVND (reference sequence). Trimming shortened V by 5 bases and J by 3 bases, and 13 bases separated the two germline ends. Here the CDR3 reads CASSYRAMDTEAFF. The covered CDR3 bases are TGTGCCAGTAGTTACAGGGCCATGGACACTGAA. The variable domain in full, with the rest retrieved from reference TRBV19 and TRBJ1-1, is DGGITQSPKYLFRKEGQNVTLSCEQNLNHDAMYWYRQDPGQGLRLIYYSQIVNDFQKGDIAEGYSVSREKKESFPLTVTSAQKNPTAFYLCASSYRAMDTEAFFGQGTRLTVV.

Details on this clone: The CDR3 end lies 3 residues beyond the end of the read and is filled in from the germline J gene. The genes are TRBV6-2 or TRBV6-3 and TRBJ1-1; TRBD1 matches at 7 bases. Germline loops: CDR1 MNHEY, CDR2 SVGEGT. The CDR3 has 12 residues. CDR3 protein: CASSPQGTEAFF. CDR3 DNA, as far as it was read: TGTGCCAGCAGTCCACAGGGGACAGAA.